The rows below give T cell receptor beta chains drawn from one sample of a study of cytomegalovirus exposure and HLA in healthy donors. Data came from immunoSEQ multiplex PCR; TCRdb stores just in-frame clones and leaves some out. The sample contains roughly 90,000 clones, about four fifths of which appear only once. The specimen sequenced was PBMCs. All receptors derive from a man aged 18 to 29 in good health and CMV-seronegative. The CDR3 runs from the conserved cysteine through the conserved F or W. Fields, in order: D gene, clone size, J gene, V gene, CDR3 protein, CDR3 DNA. A D gene is named only where the DNA matches it firmly. Size is omitted from some rows. Given values are once, few, many or a class for expanded clones.

d_gene: TRBD1
abundance: -
j_gene: TRBJ2-7
v_gene: TRBV6-5
CDR3aa: CASSRDRGSSEQYF
CDR3nt: TGTGCCAGCTCCCGGGACAGGGGTTCGTCCGAGCAGTACTTC

d_gene: TRBD1
abundance: -
j_gene: TRBJ2-1
v_gene: TRBV11-2
CDR3aa: CASSLRDRGRGSGEQFF
CDR3nt: TGTGCCAGCAGCCTAAGGGACAGGGGGCGCGGGTCAGGGGAGCAGTTCTTC

d_gene: TRBD1
abundance: -
j_gene: TRBJ2-2
v_gene: TRBV18
CDR3aa: CASSPTGQVGTGELFF
CDR3nt: TGTGCCAGCTCACCGACAGGGCAGGTGGGCACCGGGGAGCTGTTTTTT

d_gene: TRBD1
abundance: -
j_gene: TRBJ1-1
v_gene: TRBV7-9
CDR3aa: CASSLLTGGTEAFF
CDR3nt: TGTGCCAGCAGCCTATTGACAGGGGGCACTGAAGCTTTCTTT

d_gene: TRBD2
abundance: -
j_gene: TRBJ2-1
v_gene: TRBV9
CDR3aa: CASSAPLAGGPNGQSGYEQFF
CDR3nt: TGTGCCAGCAGCGCCCCACTAGCGGGAGGGCCAAATGGCCAATCAGGATATGAGCAGTTCTTC

d_gene: -
abundance: -
j_gene: TRBJ2-7
v_gene: TRBV6-5
CDR3aa: CASKGVSYEQYF
CDR3nt: TGTGCCAGCAAAGGAGTCTCCTACGAGCAGTACTTC

d_gene: -
abundance: -
j_gene: TRBJ1-1
v_gene: TRBV9
CDR3aa: CASSVVVMNTEAFF
CDR3nt: TGTGCCAGCAGCGTAGTAGTTATGAACACTGAAGCTTTCTTT

d_gene: -
abundance: once
j_gene: TRBJ2-1
v_gene: TRBV7-6
CDR3aa: CASSLEGLERNEQFF
CDR3nt: TGTGCCAGCAGCTTAGAAGGCCTCGAGCGGAATGAGCAGTTCTTC

d_gene: TRBD1
abundance: -
j_gene: TRBJ2-7
v_gene: TRBV5-1
CDR3aa: CASSSRGYESEQYF
CDR3nt: TGCGCCAGCAGCTCCAGGGGGTACGAAAGCGAGCAGTACTTC

d_gene: TRBD1
abundance: -
j_gene: TRBJ2-3
v_gene: TRBV5-6
CDR3aa: CASSSPGQGTDTQYF
CDR3nt: TGTGCCAGCAGCTCACCGGGACAGGGGACAGATACGCAGTATTTT

d_gene: -
abundance: -
j_gene: TRBJ1-3
v_gene: TRBV13
CDR3aa: CASSLYRGGAGNTIYF
CDR3nt: TGTGCCAGCAGCCTATACCGGGGGGGTGCTGGAAACACCATATATTTT

d_gene: TRBD2
abundance: -
j_gene: TRBJ2-7
v_gene: TRBV4-1
CDR3aa: CASSQGLAGEGEQYF
CDR3nt: TGCGCCAGCAGCCAAGGGCTAGCGGGAGAAGGCGAGCAGTACTTC

d_gene: TRBD1
abundance: -
j_gene: TRBJ2-1
v_gene: TRBV2
CDR3aa: CASSEVGTGKYNEQFF
CDR3nt: TGTGCCAGCAGTGAAGTCGGGACAGGAAAGTACAATGAGCAGTTCTTC

d_gene: TRBD2
abundance: few
j_gene: TRBJ2-5
v_gene: TRBV25-1
CDR3aa: CASSEEGTSRRPQETQYF
CDR3nt: TGTGCCAGCAGTGAGGAAGGGACTAGCAGACGGCCCCAAGAGACCCAGTACTTC

d_gene: TRBD2
abundance: -
j_gene: TRBJ2-1
v_gene: TRBV4-2
CDR3aa: CASSQDRLADLQFF
CDR3nt: TGTGCCAGCAGCCAAGATCGACTAGCGGACCTCCAGTTCTTC

d_gene: TRBD1
abundance: -
j_gene: TRBJ1-2
v_gene: TRBV28
CDR3aa: CASSSQGINYGYTF
CDR3nt: TGTGCCAGCAGTTCACAGGGGATCAACTATGGCTACACCTTC

d_gene: -
abundance: once
j_gene: TRBJ2-2
v_gene: TRBV11-2
CDR3aa: CASRRQLNTGELFF
CDR3nt: TGTGCCAGCCGGCGGCAGCTTAACACCGGGGAGCTGTTTTTT

d_gene: -
abundance: -
j_gene: TRBJ1-1
v_gene: TRBV6-1
CDR3aa: CASNLGWGVTEAFF
CDR3nt: TGTGCCAGCAACCTTGGATGGGGGGTCACTGAAGCTTTCTTT

d_gene: -
abundance: -
j_gene: TRBJ2-5
v_gene: TRBV18
CDR3aa: CASSGRRGQETQYF
CDR3nt: TGTGCCAGCTCAGGCCGCCGGGGTCAAGAGACCCAGTACTTC

d_gene: TRBD1
abundance: -
j_gene: TRBJ1-2
v_gene: TRBV6-5
CDR3aa: CASSYGQGLTGYTF
CDR3nt: TGTGCCAGCAGTTACGGACAGGGGTTGACCGGCTACACCTTC

d_gene: TRBD1
abundance: -
j_gene: TRBJ2-7
v_gene: TRBV14
CDR3aa: CASSQAEGAEQYF
CDR3nt: TGTGCCAGCAGCCAAGCCGAGGGGGCCGAGCAGTACTTC

d_gene: -
abundance: -
j_gene: TRBJ1-2
v_gene: TRBV6-6
CDR3aa: CASSKTDYGYTF
CDR3nt: TGTGCCAGCAGCAAGACAGACTATGGCTACACCTTC

d_gene: -
abundance: once
j_gene: TRBJ1-1
v_gene: TRBV19
CDR3aa: CASSIDSTGSTEAFF
CDR3nt: TGTGCCAGTAGTATAGATAGCACAGGGAGCACTGAAGCTTTCTTT

d_gene: TRBD1
abundance: -
j_gene: TRBJ1-2
v_gene: TRBV28
CDR3aa: CASTNLGQGDTSYTF
CDR3nt: TGTGCCAGCACCAACCTCGGACAGGGGGACACGAGCTACACCTTC

d_gene: TRBD1
abundance: once
j_gene: TRBJ2-7
v_gene: TRBV6-5
CDR3aa: CASGDRLNEQYF
CDR3nt: TGTGCCAGCGGGGACAGGTTGAACGAGCAGTACTTC

d_gene: TRBD1
abundance: once
j_gene: TRBJ1-5
v_gene: TRBV28
CDR3aa: CASRDHQGEASNQPQHF
CDR3nt: TGTGCCAGCAGAGACCACCAGGGGGAGGCGAGCAATCAGCCCCAGCATTTT

d_gene: TRBD2
abundance: -
j_gene: TRBJ2-3
v_gene: TRBV5-4
CDR3aa: CASKLAGGSDTQYF
CDR3nt: TGTGCCAGTAAACTGGCGGGAGGATCAGATACGCAGTATTTT

d_gene: -
abundance: -
j_gene: TRBJ1-1
v_gene: TRBV29-1
CDR3aa: CSVATGTNTEAFF
CDR3nt: TGCAGCGTTGCGACAGGTACGAACACTGAAGCTTTCTTT

d_gene: -
abundance: -
j_gene: TRBJ1-2
v_gene: TRBV9
CDR3aa: CASSGGGGGGLYGYTF
CDR3nt: TGTGCCAGCAGCGGGGGGGGTGGAGGAGGCCTCTATGGCTACACCTTC

d_gene: TRBD1
abundance: -
j_gene: TRBJ1-3
v_gene: TRBV29-1
CDR3aa: CSVGETGGLGNTIYF
CDR3nt: TGCAGCGTTGGGGAGACAGGGGGCCTAGGAAACACCATATATTTT

d_gene: TRBD2
abundance: -
j_gene: TRBJ2-2
v_gene: TRBV7-2
CDR3aa: CASSLAGLVDTGELFF
CDR3nt: TGTGCCAGCAGCTTAGCGGGACTAGTTGACACCGGGGAGCTGTTTTTT

d_gene: -
abundance: -
j_gene: TRBJ2-5
v_gene: TRBV2
CDR3aa: CASNGGIEETQYF
CDR3nt: TGTGCCAGCAACGGGGGAATCGAAGAGACCCAGTACTTC

d_gene: TRBD2
abundance: -
j_gene: TRBJ2-1
v_gene: TRBV29-1
CDR3aa: CSVAIGGTYNEQFF
CDR3nt: TGCAGCGTTGCCATCGGGGGGACCTACAATGAGCAGTTCTTC

d_gene: TRBD1
abundance: -
j_gene: TRBJ1-6
v_gene: TRBV6-5
CDR3aa: CASSFGTEYSPLHF
CDR3nt: TGTGCCAGCAGTTTCGGGACAGAGTATTCACCCCTCCACTTT

d_gene: -
abundance: -
j_gene: TRBJ1-1
v_gene: TRBV28
CDR3aa: CASSLRTLLNTEAFF
CDR3nt: TGTGCCAGCAGTTTGCGGACTCTCTTGAACACTGAAGCTTTCTTT

d_gene: -
abundance: -
j_gene: TRBJ1-4
v_gene: TRBV19
CDR3aa: CASSIRYREGGKLFF
CDR3nt: TGTGCCAGTAGTATAAGGTACAGGGAAGGTGGAAAACTGTTTTTT

d_gene: -
abundance: -
j_gene: TRBJ2-2
v_gene: TRBV7-8
CDR3aa: CASSPRVPNTGELFF
CDR3nt: TGTGCCAGCAGCCCCCGGGTGCCGAACACCGGGGAGCTGTTTTTT